Listed below are T cell receptor beta chains from one sample, sequenced in a study of T cells in Graves' hyperthyroidism and ophthalmopathy. TCRdb reprocessed the multiplex PCR reads with MiXCR, giving one entry per CDR3 protein. The sample includes almost 350,000 distinct CDR3 sequences, roughly 18% of them seen just once. The material sequenced was blood. These receptors all come from a woman aged 40 to 50 with Graves' ophthalmopathy. The CDR3 runs from the conserved cysteine through the conserved F or W. The D gene is left open where the match is weak. Clone size, where shown, is once, few, many, or a class for clones that have expanded.

.	TRBV30	many	TRBJ1-1	CAWGRRGDTEAFF	TGTGCCTGGGGGCGGAGGGGGGACACTGAAGCTTTCTTT
TRBD2	TRBV6-2/TRBV6-3	many	TRBJ2-7	CASSSPFTSGNNPSRGEQYF	TGTGCCAGCAGTTCCCCCTTTACTAGCGGGAATAACCCCTCCCGGGGCGAGCAGTACTTC
.	TRBV6-6	many	TRBJ1-2	CASRRQVEGYTF	TGTGCCAGCAGGAGACAGGTGGAGGGCTACACCTTC
.	TRBV28	many	TRBJ2-2	CASSLTGNTGELFF	TGTGCCAGCAGTTTAACAGGGAACACCGGGGAGCTGTTTTTT
TRBD1	TRBV7-2	few	TRBJ2-7	CASSIDRGEQYF	TGTGCCAGCAGCATTGACAGGGGCGAGCAGTACTTC
.	TRBV10-2	.	TRBJ1-2	CASSETGARSTYGYTF	TGCGCCAGCAGTGAGACGGGGGCGCGCTCTACCTATGGCTACACCTTC
.	TRBV6-1	many	TRBJ1-2	CASSRVEVEANYGYTF	TGTGCCAGCAGTAGGGTCGAGGTGGAAGCTAACTATGGCTACACCTTC
.	TRBV20-1	many	TRBJ2-7	CSARDLLESSYEQYF	TGCAGTGCTAGAGATCTCCTGGAGAGCTCCTACGAGCAGTACTTC
.	TRBV11-3	many	TRBJ1-1	CASSLDPGSDTEAFF	TGTGCCAGCAGCTTAGATCCCGGGTCGGACACTGAAGCTTTCTTT
TRBD1	TRBV11-2	few	TRBJ1-4	CASSLVGGQNEKLFF	TGTGCCAGCAGCTTAGTAGGGGGACAGAATGAAAAACTGTTTTTT
TRBD1	TRBV30	many	TRBJ1-3	CAWSPTGPGNTIYF	TGTGCCTGGAGCCCGACAGGGCCTGGAAACACCATATATTTT
TRBD2	TRBV11-1	many	TRBJ2-7	CASSLDGTSGYEQYF	TGTGCCAGCAGCTTAGACGGGACTAGCGGATACGAGCAGTACTTC
.	TRBV28	many	TRBJ2-2	CASSFSGNTGELFF	TGTGCCAGCAGTTTTAGCGGGAACACCGGGGAGCTGTTTTTT
.	TRBV12-3/TRBV12-4	many	TRBJ2-3	CASSLLQGSDTQYF	TGTGCCAGCAGTTTACTACAGGGCTCAGATACGCAGTATTTT
TRBD1	TRBV7-9	many	TRBJ1-1	CASSPADRLFEAFF	TGTGCCAGCAGCCCGGCGGACAGGCTATTTGAAGCTTTCTTT
.	TRBV28	many	TRBJ2-3	CASSFLDTQYF	TGTGCCAGCAGCTTCCTAGATACGCAGTATTTT
.	TRBV7-9	many	TRBJ2-7	CASSFDEQYF	TGTGCCAGCAGCTTCGATGAGCAGTACTTC
.	TRBV19	many	TRBJ2-2	CASNRGGGELFF	TGTGCCAGTAACCGTGGGGGCGGGGAGCTGTTTTTT
TRBD1	TRBV7-2	many	TRBJ1-5	CASSLQGGNQPQHF	TGTGCCAGCAGCTTGCAGGGGGGCAATCAGCCCCAGCATTTT
.	TRBV5-1	.	TRBJ2-2	CASSLEEDTGELFF	TGCGCCAGCAGCTTGGAAGAAGACACCGGGGAGCTGTTTTTT
TRBD1	TRBV5-1	many	TRBJ2-7	CASSADRDEQYF	TGCGCCAGCAGCGCGGACAGGGACGAGCAGTACTTC
TRBD2	TRBV6-2/TRBV6-3	many	TRBJ2-5	CASSHGLAGGSETQYF	TGTGCCAGCAGTCACGGACTAGCGGGAGGTTCCGAGACCCAGTACTTC
.	TRBV7-6	many	TRBJ1-2	CASSLAWRLGYGYTF	TGTGCCAGCAGCTTAGCTTGGAGGCTCGGCTATGGCTACACCTTC
.	TRBV28	many	TRBJ1-6	CASSVSRDYSPLHF	TGTGCCAGCAGTGTCTCCAGGGACTATTCACCCCTCCACTTT
TRBD1	TRBV6-5	.	TRBJ1-3	CASSLGQGSPGNTIYF	TGTGCCAGCAGCTTAGGACAGGGGAGCCCTGGAAACACCATATATTTT
.	TRBV11-2	many	TRBJ2-4	CASSPSPSGNKNIQYF	TGTGCCAGCAGCCCTAGCCCAAGCGGTAACAAAAACATTCAGTACTTC
.	TRBV29-1	many	TRBJ1-1	CSVAGTMNTEAFF	TGCAGCGTTGCGGGCACCATGAACACTGAAGCTTTCTTT
TRBD2	TRBV28	many	TRBJ2-7	CASIGRDTTYEQYF	TGTGCCAGCATCGGGAGGGATACCACCTACGAGCAGTACTTC
.	TRBV4-1	few	TRBJ2-2	CASSQGVQGGITGELFF	TGCGCCAGCAGCCAAGGAGTTCAGGGTGGGATCACCGGGGAGCTGTTTTTT
.	TRBV5-5	many	TRBJ2-7	CATQLDSYYEQYF	TGTGCCACCCAATTGGACAGTTACTACGAGCAGTACTTC
.	TRBV12-3/TRBV12-4	many	TRBJ2-2	CASSSCTGELFF	TGTGCCAGCAGTTCTTGCACCGGGGAGCTGTTTTTT
.	TRBV6-5	many	TRBJ1-5	CASRSRAGQPQHF	TGTGCCAGCAGGAGCAGGGCAGGACAGCCCCAGCATTTT